A selection of T cell receptor beta chains follows, all from one sample in a study of T cells after yellow fever vaccination. TCRdb re-derived calls from the 5' RACE reads in MiXCR, one entry per CDR3 protein. The sample lists 110,000 to 150,000 distinct CDR3 sequences, under 8% occurring once. The specimen was CD4+ T cells sorted from PBMCs, collected 10 days after the yellow fever booster vaccination. The receptor set was obtained from a man under 40 who received the YFV17D yellow fever vaccine. CDR3s include the opening cysteine and the closing phenylalanine or tryptophan. Fields, in order: CDR3 DNA, CDR3 protein, clone size, V gene, D gene, J gene. D genes are given only for firm matches. Clone size appears in some rows only: once, few, many, or a class for an expanded clone.

CDR3 DNA: TGTGCCTGGAGTGGGGTAGCGGATACGCAGTATTTT
CDR3 protein: CAWSGVADTQYF
clone size: few
V gene: TRBV30
D gene: NA
J gene: TRBJ2-3

CDR3 DNA: TGCAGTGCACAATACAGGGGACTGACCCAGTACTTC
CDR3 protein: CSAQYRGLTQYF
clone size: many
V gene: TRBV20-1
D gene: NA
J gene: TRBJ2-5

CDR3 DNA: TGTGCCAGCAGCTCAACTACTACTAGCGGGAGTTGGAGAACGCAGTATTTT
CDR3 protein: CASSSTTTSGSWRTQYF
clone size: few
V gene: TRBV5-4
D gene: TRBD2
J gene: TRBJ2-3

CDR3 DNA: TGTGCCAGTAATGGCGGGCAGGGGAAAGAGACCCAGTACTTC
CDR3 protein: CASNGGQGKETQYF
clone size: once
V gene: TRBV19
D gene: NA
J gene: TRBJ2-5

CDR3 DNA: TGCGCCAGCAGGATCGGGAAAGGAACTCAAGAGACCCAGTACTTC
CDR3 protein: CASRIGKGTQETQYF
clone size: few
V gene: TRBV5-1
D gene: NA
J gene: TRBJ2-5

CDR3 DNA: TGTGCCAGCAGTTTTGAGCGGGACAATGAGCAGTTCTTC
CDR3 protein: CASSFERDNEQFF
clone size: many
V gene: TRBV12-3/TRBV12-4
D gene: NA
J gene: TRBJ2-1

CDR3 DNA: TGTGCCAGCAGCGGCAGTGGAACTGAAGCTTTCTTT
CDR3 protein: CASSGSGTEAFF
clone size: many
V gene: TRBV6-5
D gene: NA
J gene: TRBJ1-1

CDR3 DNA: TGCAGTGCCTACCCCGGGTCGAACTTCGGCGAAAAACTGTTTTTT
CDR3 protein: CSAYPGSNFGEKLFF
clone size: few
V gene: TRBV20-1
D gene: NA
J gene: TRBJ1-4

CDR3 DNA: TGTGCCAGCAGCCCACGACTAGCGGAGACATACAATGAGCAGTTCTTC
CDR3 protein: CASSPRLAETYNEQFF
clone size: NA
V gene: TRBV5-6
D gene: TRBD2
J gene: TRBJ2-1

CDR3 DNA: TGTGCCAGCAGCATGAGCGGGAGGGGCACAGATACGCAGTATTTT
CDR3 protein: CASSMSGRGTDTQYF
clone size: many
V gene: TRBV28
D gene: TRBD2
J gene: TRBJ2-3

CDR3 DNA: TGTGCCAGCAGTTTAGCTGCGACAAGTTTTAACTTTGAGCAGTTCTTC
CDR3 protein: CASSLAATSFNFEQFF
clone size: many
V gene: TRBV12-3/TRBV12-4
D gene: NA
J gene: TRBJ2-1

CDR3 DNA: TGTGCCAGCAGCCAAGGGAGGGAGGTGCAGTACTTC
CDR3 protein: CASSQGREVQYF
clone size: many
V gene: TRBV4-2
D gene: NA
J gene: TRBJ2-7

CDR3 DNA: TGTGCCAGCAGTGCACCTGCCGGGACAGGGGGGAGGATTAACTATGGCTACACCTTC
CDR3 protein: CASSAPAGTGGRINYGYTF
clone size: many
V gene: TRBV28
D gene: TRBD1
J gene: TRBJ1-2

CDR3 DNA: TGTGCCAGCAGCTTAGAGGGATCCTTCTACGAGCAGTACTTC
CDR3 protein: CASSLEGSFYEQYF
clone size: many
V gene: TRBV7-8
D gene: NA
J gene: TRBJ2-7

CDR3 DNA: TGTGCCAGCAGGGGACAGGGGCAAGAGACCCAGTACTTC
CDR3 protein: CASRGQGQETQYF
clone size: many
V gene: TRBV12-3/TRBV12-4
D gene: TRBD1
J gene: TRBJ2-5

CDR3 DNA: TGTGCCAGCAGTTACGACGGACAAAACTTATTGGCCGGGGAGCTGTTTTTT
CDR3 protein: CASSYDGQNLLAGELFF
clone size: many
V gene: TRBV6-5
D gene: NA
J gene: TRBJ2-2

CDR3 DNA: TGTGCCAGCAGTTACCCAGCTGAGAGGGGCCAGCCCCAGCATTTT
CDR3 protein: CASSYPAERGQPQHF
clone size: many
V gene: TRBV6-2/TRBV6-3
D gene: NA
J gene: TRBJ1-5

CDR3 DNA: TGTGCCAGCACGCCTTCGGTGAGCGAGACCCAGTACTTC
CDR3 protein: CASTPSVSETQYF
clone size: many
V gene: TRBV6-1
D gene: NA
J gene: TRBJ2-5

CDR3 DNA: TGTGCCTGGAGTGTACTAGAGCAGGGTCAGCCCCAGCATTTT
CDR3 protein: CAWSVLEQGQPQHF
clone size: many
V gene: TRBV30
D gene: NA
J gene: TRBJ1-5

CDR3 DNA: TGCGCCAGCAGCTTTGCTAGCGGGAGGGGTGAGCAGTTCTTC
CDR3 protein: CASSFASGRGEQFF
clone size: many
V gene: TRBV5-1
D gene: TRBD2
J gene: TRBJ2-1

CDR3 DNA: TGTGCCAGCAGCCTTAGCGGGAGCGGCCCCTACGAGCAGTACTTC
CDR3 protein: CASSLSGSGPYEQYF
clone size: many
V gene: TRBV7-2
D gene: TRBD2
J gene: TRBJ2-7

CDR3 DNA: TGTGCCACAGGGGCGGGAGGGCCCTCCACAGATACGCAGTATTTT
CDR3 protein: CATGAGGPSTDTQYF
clone size: many
V gene: TRBV15
D gene: TRBD2
J gene: TRBJ2-3

CDR3 DNA: TGTGCCAGCAGCTTGGGCGGGAGTAGGGATGAGCAGTTCTTC
CDR3 protein: CASSLGGSRDEQFF
clone size: many
V gene: TRBV5-4
D gene: TRBD2
J gene: TRBJ2-1

CDR3 DNA: TGTGCCAGCAGCTTGGGGGGCATTCAGTACTTC
CDR3 protein: CASSLGGIQYF
clone size: many
V gene: TRBV7-2
D gene: NA
J gene: TRBJ2-4

CDR3 DNA: TGTGCCTGGAGTGTACTAAGGGAGGGGGCGCTGTACAATGAGCAGTTCTTC
CDR3 protein: CAWSVLREGALYNEQFF
clone size: few
V gene: TRBV30
D gene: NA
J gene: TRBJ2-1

CDR3 DNA: TGTGCCAGCAGCGAAGGACAGGGGAACACTGAAGCTTTCTTT
CDR3 protein: CASSEGQGNTEAFF
clone size: many
V gene: TRBV28
D gene: TRBD1
J gene: TRBJ1-1

CDR3 DNA: TGCGCCAGCACCCCAAGACTAGGCTCCTACAATGAGCAGTTCTTC
CDR3 protein: CASTPRLGSYNEQFF
clone size: many
V gene: TRBV5-1
D gene: NA
J gene: TRBJ2-1

CDR3 DNA: TGTGCCAGTAGTGTGGGAGGAACAACTAATGAAAAACTGTTTTTT
CDR3 protein: CASSVGGTTNEKLFF
clone size: few
V gene: TRBV19
D gene: NA
J gene: TRBJ1-4

CDR3 DNA: TGTGCCAGCAGCACCGGGACAGATCTTTATCCCAACTACTTC
CDR3 protein: CASSTGTDLYPNYF
clone size: many
V gene: TRBV7-2
D gene: TRBD1
J gene: TRBJ1-2

CDR3 DNA: TGCAGCGTTGGGGACCTCAAGGCCTACAATGAGCAGTTCTTC
CDR3 protein: CSVGDLKAYNEQFF
clone size: many
V gene: TRBV29-1
D gene: NA
J gene: TRBJ2-1

CDR3 DNA: TGCAGTGCTTCTCCCTTAGCGGCGCGCTCCTACGAGCAGTACTTC
CDR3 protein: CSASPLAARSYEQYF
clone size: few
V gene: TRBV20-1
D gene: NA
J gene: TRBJ2-7

CDR3 DNA: TGCAGTGCTAGAGGCCCAGCCGGGGAGCTGTTTTTT
CDR3 protein: CSARGPAGELFF
clone size: many
V gene: TRBV20-1
D gene: NA
J gene: TRBJ2-2

CDR3 DNA: TGCAGCGTGGGGACTAGCGGGAGTGGTGAGCAGTTCTTC
CDR3 protein: CSVGTSGSGEQFF
clone size: many
V gene: TRBV29-1
D gene: TRBD2
J gene: TRBJ2-1

CDR3 DNA: TGTGCCAGCAGACGCACCGGGACTAGCGGGAGGGGTACGCAGTATTTT
CDR3 protein: CASRRTGTSGRGTQYF
clone size: many
V gene: TRBV6-5
D gene: TRBD2
J gene: TRBJ2-3

CDR3 DNA: TGTGCCAGCAGTTTACCGGGTTCACCCCTCCACTTT
CDR3 protein: CASSLPGSPLHF
clone size: many
V gene: TRBV12-3/TRBV12-4
D gene: NA
J gene: TRBJ1-6

CDR3 DNA: TGTGCCAGCAGCCCCTTTTCAGGGGGCGCAGATACGCAGTATTTT
CDR3 protein: CASSPFSGGADTQYF
clone size: few
V gene: TRBV11-2
D gene: TRBD1
J gene: TRBJ2-3

CDR3 DNA: TGTGCCAGCAGCTTCAGGGGTTACACCGGGGAGCTGTTTTTT
CDR3 protein: CASSFRGYTGELFF
clone size: NA
V gene: TRBV5-4
D gene: NA
J gene: TRBJ2-2

CDR3 DNA: TGCAGCGTTGGCAAGGGAGGGCCAGATACGCAGTATTTT
CDR3 protein: CSVGKGGPDTQYF
clone size: many
V gene: TRBV29-1
D gene: TRBD2
J gene: TRBJ2-3

CDR3 DNA: TGCAGCGGGGGACAGGGAGTCCACGAGCAGTACTTC
CDR3 protein: CSGGQGVHEQYF
clone size: many
V gene: TRBV29-1
D gene: TRBD1
J gene: TRBJ2-7

CDR3 DNA: TGTGCCAGCAGCGTCGGGGGGTGGCGGGAGGAGGGCGATGAGCAGTTCTTC
CDR3 protein: CASSVGGWREEGDEQFF
clone size: many
V gene: TRBV5-5
D gene: TRBD2
J gene: TRBJ2-1

CDR3 DNA: TGTGCCAGCAGCTTGGGACAGGGAATTTACGGGGAGCTGTTTTTT
CDR3 protein: CASSLGQGIYGELFF
clone size: many
V gene: TRBV5-5
D gene: TRBD1
J gene: TRBJ2-2

CDR3 DNA: TGTGCCAGCAGTTACGGAGGCGGGAGGGCGCAGACCCAGTACTTC
CDR3 protein: CASSYGGGRAQTQYF
clone size: many
V gene: TRBV6-2/TRBV6-3
D gene: TRBD2
J gene: TRBJ2-5

CDR3 DNA: TGTGCCAGCGCACTTACTAGCGGGAGGCCGAATGAGCAGTTCTTC
CDR3 protein: CASALTSGRPNEQFF
clone size: many
V gene: TRBV7-2
D gene: TRBD2
J gene: TRBJ2-1

CDR3 DNA: TGTGCCAGCAGCAACTTCAAGGGGCTCGGCTATGGCTACACCTTC
CDR3 protein: CASSNFKGLGYGYTF
clone size: many
V gene: TRBV21-1
D gene: NA
J gene: TRBJ1-2

CDR3 DNA: TGCAGTGCTTACCGACAGGGGAATATCCAGCCCCAGCATTTT
CDR3 protein: CSAYRQGNIQPQHF
clone size: NA
V gene: TRBV20-1
D gene: TRBD1
J gene: TRBJ1-5